This passage covers 10 T cell receptor beta chains from one sample sequenced in a study of cytomegalovirus exposure and HLA in healthy donors. It was with 60 Vbeta and 13 Jbeta primers that the PCR ran. Method: immunoSEQ multiplex PCR; TCRdb's copy keeps in-frame clones and lacks some. This table has 200,000 to 250,000 clones, 70% to 85% appearing once. Sequencing was performed on PBMCs. The receptors derive from a woman in her sixties or seventies in good health and CMV-seropositive.

This clone was seen a single time. CDR3 amino acids: CASSDWRDRVSEQYF. The CDR3 DNA sequence: TGTGCCAGTAGTGATTGGCGGGACAGGGTCAGCGAGCAGTACTTC. The chain links TRBV19 to TRBJ2-7; 9 bases agree with TRBD1. The CDR3 sequence is 15 residues long. Germline V lookup: CDR1 LNHDA, CDR2 SQIVND (reference sequence). Trimming took 5 bases from V and 6 from J; bases not matched to a gene: 11.

The count of this clone is one. V usage is TRBV2 and J usage is TRBJ1-5; D not resolved. The germline gives CDR1 SNHLY, CDR2 FYNNEI. V lost 6 bases and J lost 4, with 16 bases in between. The CDR3 has 15 residues. CDR3 amino acids: CASSARGRENQPQHF. The CDR3 nucleotides are TGTGCCAGCAGCGCCCGGGGTCGGGAAAATCAGCCCCAGCATTTT. The full variable domain, with the rest looked up from reference TRBV2 and TRBJ1-5, is EPEVTQTPSHQVTQMGQEVILRCVPISNHLYFYWYRQILGQKVEFLVSFYNNEISEKSEIFDDQFSVERPDGSNFTLKIRSTKLEDSAMYFCASSARGRENQPQHFGDGTRLSIL.

The rearrangement links TRBV6-6 to TRBJ2-3; tentatively, D is TRBD2 (7 bases). Trimming removed 6 bases from V and 2 bases from J, with 15 bases in between. In germline, CDR1 is MNHNY, CDR2 SVGAGI (reference sequence). This CDR3 contains 15 residues. CDR3 residues: CASSGGQGYTDTQYF. The CDR3 DNA is TGTGCCAGCAGCGGGGGGCAGGGTTACACAGATACGCAGTATTTT.

This clone was counted between two and nine times. The chain recombines TRBV5-1 with TRBJ2-1, with 10 bases that match TRBD2. The germline V gene encodes CDR1 SGHRS and CDR2 YFSETQ. The junction had 11 bases not matched to a gene; V was cut back by 5 bases and J by 6 bases. This CDR3 contains 16 residues. The CDR3 coding sequence is TGCGCCAGCAGATCCTTTGGGACTAGCGTAAGCAATGAGCAGTTCTTC. Its translation: CASRSFGTSVSNEQFF. Looking up the rest from reference TRBV5-1 and TRBJ2-1 gives the full variable domain: KAGVTQTPRYLIKTRGQQVTLSCSPISGHRSVSWYQQTPGQGLQFLFEYFSETQRNKGNFPGRFSGRQFSNSRSEMNVSTLELGDSALYLCASRSFGTSVSNEQFFGPGTRLTVL.

This chain connects TRBV7-9 to TRBJ1-3; D gene ambiguous. This CDR3 comprises 15 residues. Germline CDR1 and CDR2: SEHNR and FQNEAQ (reference sequence). The V end was cut by 5 bases, the J end by 9 bases, with 20 bases between. The CDR3 sequence: CASSTGSRPAGTIYF. In DNA form, the CDR3 reads TGTGCCAGCAGCACCGGTTCTCGCCCGGCGGGCACCATATATTTT.

This clone was seen once. The DNA for the CDR3 is TGCGCCAGCAGCTCCTCGGGACAGGGTAACACCGGGGAGCTGTTTTTT. Translating gives CASSSSGQGNTGELFF. This chain uses TRBV5-1 with TRBJ2-2, with 9 bases lining up with TRBD1. CDR1 SGHRS and CDR2 YFSETQ come from the germline V gene. The CDR3 is 16 residues long. The V gene end was trimmed by 3 bases and the J gene end by 2 bases; junction bases not matched to a gene: 5.

The chain links TRBV7-2 to TRBJ2-3; 9 bases are shared with TRBD2. The length of the CDR3 is 17 residues. From germline, CDR1 is SGHTA and CDR2 FQGNSA. The ends lost 1 base at V and 4 bases at J; junction bases unmatched: 9. The CDR3 sequence: CASSLGWGGGAADTQYF. The CDR3 DNA follows: TGTGCCAGCAGCTTAGGGTGGGGCGGGGGGGCCGCAGATACGCAGTATTTT.

Comments on this clone: Additional DNA sequences in this sample encode the identical CDR3. V usage is TRBV6-5 and J usage is TRBJ2-7; 7 nucleotides agree with TRBD1. The trim removed 6 bases at V and 1 base at J, leaving 6 bases unmatched. The germline V gene encodes CDR1 MNHEY and CDR2 SVGAGI. This CDR3 has 14 amino acids. CDR3 residues: CASSYRDRSYEQYF. In DNA, the CDR3 is TGTGCCAGCAGCTATCGGGACAGATCCTACGAGCAGTACTTC.

This clone was counted once. V and J are TRBV5-6 and TRBJ1-2, with D possibly matching TRBD1 (5 bases). Trimming removed 6 bases at V and 4 bases at J, with 13 bases between. The CDR3 has 13 residues. Looked up from germline, CDR1 is SGHDT and CDR2 is YYEEEE. The CDR3 here is CASTRGGGYGYTF. Written as DNA, the CDR3 is TGTGCCAGCACCCGTGGGGGGGGCTATGGCTACACCTTC.

This clone was observed a handful of times. The V gene is TRBV12-5, the J gene TRBJ2-1; 11 bases line up with TRBD2. V was clipped by 0 bases and J by 4 bases; unmatched bases: 2. Per germline, CDR1 LGHNT and CDR2 FRNRAP. The CDR3 covers 16 residues. As DNA, the CDR3 is TGTGCTAGTGGTTTGGTACTAGCGGGAGCGTACAATGAGCAGTTCTTC. Translation gives CASGLVLAGAYNEQFF.